This TCR beta chain comes out of a study of blood T cells in healthy people across ages. Study summary: T cells yielded about one barcoded beta molecule per two cells through template switching. Study-wide findings and caveats: Estimates based on one million T cells were treated as lower bounds.

Next came a second PCR, run for about 6 to 12 cycles, which used a sample-barcoded 5' primer along with a J-beta primer mix. Each cDNA molecule was tagged by a template-switch adaptor that had 12 random nucleotides. TCRdb independently ran MiXCR on the 5' RACE reads; one entry per CDR3 protein. The sample holds about 680,000 distinct CDR3 sequences, around 45% seen once. In the case of this clonotype: Its antigen is not identified.

With V trimmed by 4 bases and J by 9 bases, 9 bases remained unmatched. This CDR3 contains 15 residues. The germline V gene has CDR1 SEHNR and CDR2 FQNEAQ (reference sequence). About 10 milliliters of peripheral blood were drawn from each donor into EDTA-treated tubes. The clonotype originates from an older woman in good health. Sequenced material: blood. V usage is TRBV7-9 and J usage is TRBJ2-1, with 10 positions matching TRBD2. The DNA of the CDR3 is TGTGCCAGCAGCTGGACTAGCGGAGGAGAACGTGAGCAGTTCTTC. This codes for CASSWTSGGEREQFF.